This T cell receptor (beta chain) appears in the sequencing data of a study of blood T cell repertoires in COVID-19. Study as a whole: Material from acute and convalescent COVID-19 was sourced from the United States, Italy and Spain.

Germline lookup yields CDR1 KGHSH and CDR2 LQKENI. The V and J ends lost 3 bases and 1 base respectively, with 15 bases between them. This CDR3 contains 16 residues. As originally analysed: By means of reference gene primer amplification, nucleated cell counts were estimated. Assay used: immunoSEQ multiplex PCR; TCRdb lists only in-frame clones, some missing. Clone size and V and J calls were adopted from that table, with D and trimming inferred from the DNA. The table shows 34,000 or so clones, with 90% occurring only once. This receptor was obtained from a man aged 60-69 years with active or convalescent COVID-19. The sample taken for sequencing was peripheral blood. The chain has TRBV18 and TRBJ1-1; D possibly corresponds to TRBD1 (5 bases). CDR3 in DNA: TGTGCCAGCTCACCCGGGGGGGGGAAGACGAACACTGAAGCTTTCTTT. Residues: CASSPGGGKTNTEAFF.